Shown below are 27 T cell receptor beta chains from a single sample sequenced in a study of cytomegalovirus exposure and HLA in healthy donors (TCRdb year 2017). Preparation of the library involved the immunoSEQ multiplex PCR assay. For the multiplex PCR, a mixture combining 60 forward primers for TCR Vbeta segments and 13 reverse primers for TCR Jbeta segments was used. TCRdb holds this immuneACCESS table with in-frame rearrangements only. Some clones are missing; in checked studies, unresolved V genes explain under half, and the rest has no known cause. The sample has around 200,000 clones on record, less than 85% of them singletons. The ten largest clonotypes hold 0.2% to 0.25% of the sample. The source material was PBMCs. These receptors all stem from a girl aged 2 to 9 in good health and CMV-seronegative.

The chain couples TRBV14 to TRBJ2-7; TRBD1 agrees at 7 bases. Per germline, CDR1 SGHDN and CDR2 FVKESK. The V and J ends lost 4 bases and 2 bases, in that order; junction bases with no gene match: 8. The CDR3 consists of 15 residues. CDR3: CASSRGVQGAYEQYF. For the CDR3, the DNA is TGTGCCAGCAGCCGAGGGGTCCAGGGGGCCTACGAGCAGTACTTC.

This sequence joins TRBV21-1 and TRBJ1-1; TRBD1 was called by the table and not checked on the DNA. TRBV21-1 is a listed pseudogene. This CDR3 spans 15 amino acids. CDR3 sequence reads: CASSKWTGLNTEAFF. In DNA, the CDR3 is TGTGCCAGCAGCAAATGGACAGGACTGAACACTGAAGCTTTCTTT.

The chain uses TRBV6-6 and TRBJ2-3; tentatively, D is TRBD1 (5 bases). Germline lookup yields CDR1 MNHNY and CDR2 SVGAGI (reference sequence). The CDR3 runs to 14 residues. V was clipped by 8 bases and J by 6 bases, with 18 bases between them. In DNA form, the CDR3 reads TGTGCCAGCGTCGAAAGGGGCGGTGCGGATACGCAGTATTTT. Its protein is CASVERGGADTQYF.

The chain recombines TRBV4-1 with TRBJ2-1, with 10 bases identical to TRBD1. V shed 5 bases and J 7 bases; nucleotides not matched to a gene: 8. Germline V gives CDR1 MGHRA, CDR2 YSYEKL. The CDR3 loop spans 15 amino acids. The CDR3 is CASSIFGQGVNEQFF. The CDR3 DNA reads TGCGCCAGCAGCATCTTCGGACAGGGGGTGAATGAGCAGTTCTTC.

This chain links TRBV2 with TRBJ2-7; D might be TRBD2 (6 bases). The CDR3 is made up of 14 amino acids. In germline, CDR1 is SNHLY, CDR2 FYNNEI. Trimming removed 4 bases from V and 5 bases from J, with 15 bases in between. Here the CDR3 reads CASSAGAGFDEQYF. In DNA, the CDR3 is TGTGCCAGCAGTGCAGGAGCGGGCTTTGACGAGCAGTACTTC.

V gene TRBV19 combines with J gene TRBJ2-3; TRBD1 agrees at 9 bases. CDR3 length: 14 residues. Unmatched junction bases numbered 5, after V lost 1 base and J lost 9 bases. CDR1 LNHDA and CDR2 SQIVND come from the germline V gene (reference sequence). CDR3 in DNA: TGTGCCAGTAGTATAGCGCGACAGGGGGACACGCAGTATTTT. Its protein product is CASSIARQGDTQYF.

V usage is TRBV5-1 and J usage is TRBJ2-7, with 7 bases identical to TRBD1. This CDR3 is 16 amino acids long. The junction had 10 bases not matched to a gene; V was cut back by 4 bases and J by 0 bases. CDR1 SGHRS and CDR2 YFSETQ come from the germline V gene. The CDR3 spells CASSLYWDRSSYEQYF. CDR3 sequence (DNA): TGCGCCAGCAGCCTGTACTGGGACAGATCCTCCTACGAGCAGTACTTC. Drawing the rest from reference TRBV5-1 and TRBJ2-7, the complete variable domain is KAGVTQTPRYLIKTRGQQVTLSCSPISGHRSVSWYQQTPGQGLQFLFEYFSETQRNKGNFPGRFSGRQFSNSRSEMNVSTLELGDSALYLCASSLYWDRSSYEQYFGPGTRLTVT.

The CDR3 DNA reads as TGTGCCAGCAGTGAGGGACTCGGTTGGGGGAACACTGAAGCTTTCTTT. It codes for CASSEGLGWGNTEAFF. The chain employs TRBV6-1 and TRBJ1-1; a weak D match, TRBD1 (5 bases). Trimming cost V 3 bases and J 1 base, with 15 bases left between them. The CDR3 has 16 amino acids. Germline CDR1 MNHNS, CDR2 SASEGT.

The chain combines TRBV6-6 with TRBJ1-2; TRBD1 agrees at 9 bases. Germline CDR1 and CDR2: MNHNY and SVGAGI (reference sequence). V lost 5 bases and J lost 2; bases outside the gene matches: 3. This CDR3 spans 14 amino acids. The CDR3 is CASSRTGANYGYTF. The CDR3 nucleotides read TGTGCCAGCAGTCGGACAGGGGCCAACTATGGCTACACCTTC.

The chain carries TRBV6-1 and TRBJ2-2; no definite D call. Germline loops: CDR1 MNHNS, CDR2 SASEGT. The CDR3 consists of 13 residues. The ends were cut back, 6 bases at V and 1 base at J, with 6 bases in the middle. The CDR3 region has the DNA TGTGCCAGCAGATCAGGGAACACCGGGGAGCTGTTTTTT. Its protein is CASRSGNTGELFF.

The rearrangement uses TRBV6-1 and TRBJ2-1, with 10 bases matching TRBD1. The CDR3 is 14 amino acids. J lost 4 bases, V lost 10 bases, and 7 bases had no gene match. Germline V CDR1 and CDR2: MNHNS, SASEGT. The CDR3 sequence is CATRQGARYNEQFF. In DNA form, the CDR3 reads TGTGCCACTAGACAGGGGGCGCGTTACAATGAGCAGTTCTTC.

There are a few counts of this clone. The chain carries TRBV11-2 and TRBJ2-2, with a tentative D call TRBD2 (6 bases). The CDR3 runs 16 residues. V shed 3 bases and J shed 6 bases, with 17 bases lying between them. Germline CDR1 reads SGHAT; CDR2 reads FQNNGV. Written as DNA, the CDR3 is TGTGCCAGCAGCTTGAGCGCAGCGGGTTTACCCGGGGAGCTGTTTTTT. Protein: CASSLSAAGLPGELFF.

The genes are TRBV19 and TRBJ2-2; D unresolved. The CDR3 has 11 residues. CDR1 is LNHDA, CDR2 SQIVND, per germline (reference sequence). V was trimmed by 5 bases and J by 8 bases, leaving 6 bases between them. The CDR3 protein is CASSFSGELFF. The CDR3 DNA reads TGTGCCAGTAGTTTTTCGGGGGAGCTGTTTTTT.

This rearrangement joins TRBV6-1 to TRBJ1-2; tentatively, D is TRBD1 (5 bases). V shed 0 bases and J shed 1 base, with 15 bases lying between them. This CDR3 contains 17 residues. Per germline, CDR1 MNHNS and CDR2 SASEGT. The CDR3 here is CASSEALGRGLNYGYTF. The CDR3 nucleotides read TGTGCCAGCAGTGAAGCGTTGGGTCGGGGACTTAACTATGGCTACACCTTC.

The CDR3 is CASSLAGGFTDTQYF. DNA for the CDR3: TGTGCCAGCAGCTTAGCGGGAGGGTTCACAGATACGCAGTATTTT. The chain links TRBV7-6 to TRBJ2-3; 7 bases map to TRBD2. CDR1 is SGHVS, CDR2 FNYEAQ, per germline. Trimming at V came to 0 bases and at J to 2 bases, leaving 2 bases not matched to a gene. The CDR3 is 15 residues long.

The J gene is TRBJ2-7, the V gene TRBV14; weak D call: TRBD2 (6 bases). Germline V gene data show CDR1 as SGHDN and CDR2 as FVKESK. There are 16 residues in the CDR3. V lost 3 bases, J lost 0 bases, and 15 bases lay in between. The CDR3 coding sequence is TGTGCCAGCAGCCACAAACCCGGGACTCCCTCCTACGAGCAGTACTTC. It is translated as CASSHKPGTPSYEQYF.

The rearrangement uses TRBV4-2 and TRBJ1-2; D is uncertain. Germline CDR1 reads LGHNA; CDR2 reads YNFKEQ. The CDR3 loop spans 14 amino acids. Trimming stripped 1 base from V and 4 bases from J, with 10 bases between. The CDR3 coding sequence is TGTGCCAGCAGCCAAGGGCCCCTGGCCTATGGCTACACCTTC. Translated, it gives CASSQGPLAYGYTF.

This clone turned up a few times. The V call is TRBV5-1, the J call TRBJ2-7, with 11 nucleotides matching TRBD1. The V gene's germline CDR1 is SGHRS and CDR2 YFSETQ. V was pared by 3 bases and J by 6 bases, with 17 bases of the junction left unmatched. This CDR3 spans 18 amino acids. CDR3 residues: CASSSGTGGNWRMGEQYF. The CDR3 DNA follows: TGCGCCAGCAGCTCTGGGACAGGGGGTAACTGGCGAATGGGCGAGCAGTACTTC.

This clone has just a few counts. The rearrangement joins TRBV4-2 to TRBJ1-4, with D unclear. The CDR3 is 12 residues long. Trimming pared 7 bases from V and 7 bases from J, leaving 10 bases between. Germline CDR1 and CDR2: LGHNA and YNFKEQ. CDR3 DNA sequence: TGTGCCAGCATGAGGGTTGGTGAAAAACTGTTTTTT. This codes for CASMRVGEKLFF.

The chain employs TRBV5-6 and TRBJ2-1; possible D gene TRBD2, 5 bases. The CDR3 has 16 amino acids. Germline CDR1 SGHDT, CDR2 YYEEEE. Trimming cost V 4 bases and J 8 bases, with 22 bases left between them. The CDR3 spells CASSSPLVRYIDEQFF. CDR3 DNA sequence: TGTGCCAGCAGCAGCCCACTAGTTAGGTACATCGATGAGCAGTTCTTC.

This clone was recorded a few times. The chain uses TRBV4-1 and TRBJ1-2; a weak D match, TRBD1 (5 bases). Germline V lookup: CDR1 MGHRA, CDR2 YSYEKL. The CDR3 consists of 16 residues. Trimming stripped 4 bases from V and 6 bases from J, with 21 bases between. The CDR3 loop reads CASSRTPGGGDNGYTF. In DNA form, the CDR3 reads TGCGCCAGCAGCCGCACCCCGGGGGGAGGGGATAATGGCTACACCTTC.

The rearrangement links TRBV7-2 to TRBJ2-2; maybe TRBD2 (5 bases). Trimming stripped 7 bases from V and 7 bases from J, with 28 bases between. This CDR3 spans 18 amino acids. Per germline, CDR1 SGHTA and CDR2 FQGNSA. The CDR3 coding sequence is TGTGCCAGCACCTCAAGGACCCAGGACTTTGGGTTTGGCGGGGAGCTGTTTTTT. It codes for CASTSRTQDFGFGGELFF.

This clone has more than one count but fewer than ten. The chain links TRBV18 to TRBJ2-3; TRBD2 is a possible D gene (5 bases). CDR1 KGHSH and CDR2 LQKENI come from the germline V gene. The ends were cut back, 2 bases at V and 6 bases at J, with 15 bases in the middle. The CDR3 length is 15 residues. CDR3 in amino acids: CASSPNRGFGDTQYF. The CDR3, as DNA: TGTGCCAGCTCACCAAATAGAGGGTTCGGGGATACGCAGTATTTT.

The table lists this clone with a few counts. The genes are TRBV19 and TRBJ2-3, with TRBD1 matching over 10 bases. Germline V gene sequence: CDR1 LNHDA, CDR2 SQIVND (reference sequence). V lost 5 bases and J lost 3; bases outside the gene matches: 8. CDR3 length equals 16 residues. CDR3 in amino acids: CASSPLPGQGTDTQYF. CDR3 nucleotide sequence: TGTGCCAGTAGTCCCCTTCCGGGACAGGGGACAGATACGCAGTATTTT.

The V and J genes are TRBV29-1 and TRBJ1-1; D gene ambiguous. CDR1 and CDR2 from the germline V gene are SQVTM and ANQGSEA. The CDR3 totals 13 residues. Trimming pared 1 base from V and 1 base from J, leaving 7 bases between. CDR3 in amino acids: CSVEGATNTEAFF. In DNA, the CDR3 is TGCAGCGTTGAAGGGGCTACGAACACTGAAGCTTTCTTT.

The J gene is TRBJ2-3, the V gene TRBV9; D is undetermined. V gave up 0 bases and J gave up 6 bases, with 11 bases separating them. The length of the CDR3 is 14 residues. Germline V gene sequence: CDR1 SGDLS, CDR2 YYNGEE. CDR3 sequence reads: CASSVGPLGDTQYF. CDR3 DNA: TGTGCCAGCAGCGTAGGTCCTCTCGGGGATACGCAGTATTTT. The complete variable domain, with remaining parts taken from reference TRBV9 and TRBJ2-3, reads DSGVTQTPKHLITATGQRVTLRCSPRSGDLSVYWYQQSLDQGLQFLIQYYNGEERAKGNILERFSAQQFPDLHSELNLSSLELGDSALYFCASSVGPLGDTQYFGPGTRLTVL.

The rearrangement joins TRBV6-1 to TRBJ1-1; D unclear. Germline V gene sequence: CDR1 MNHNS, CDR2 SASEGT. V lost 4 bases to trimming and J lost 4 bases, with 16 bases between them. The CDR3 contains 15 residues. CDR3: CASSVSGPRGTEAFF. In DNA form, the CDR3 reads TGTGCCAGCAGTGTTTCGGGCCCCCGGGGCACTGAAGCTTTCTTT.